The T cell receptor beta chain described here comes from a study of blood T cells in healthy people across ages. Using a J-beta primer mix together with a sample-barcoded 5' primer, a second PCR was run for roughly 6 to 12 cycles. MiXCR, run by TCRdb on the 5' RACE reads, gives a single entry per CDR3 protein. The repertoire holds hundreds of thousands of distinct CDR3 sequences, with 20% to 25% as singletons. In each sample, at least 7 million PBMCs were isolated. Germline V lookup: CDR1 ENHRY, CDR2 SYGVKD. The CDR3 is 13 amino acids. Trimming removed 10 bases at V and 3 bases at J, with 14 bases between.

This sequence was found in a man aged 65 to 85 in good health. The genes are TRBV10-3 and TRBJ2-3; weak D call: TRBD2 (5 bases). Sequences were obtained from blood. CDR3 DNA: TGTGCCAGTCAAGAGGGTGCGACAGATACGCAGTATTTT. Translating it yields CASQEGATDTQYF.